These 13 T cell receptor beta chains were sequenced from one sample in a study of blood T cell repertoires in COVID-19 (dated by TCRdb to about 2020). The library was made by the immunoSEQ multiplex PCR assay. TCRdb holds this immuneACCESS table with in-frame rearrangements only. Some clones are missing; in checked studies, unresolved V genes explain under half, and the rest has no known cause. The sample table holds about 150,000 clones, of which about 80% were seen once. The ten largest make up 12% of the sample. Sample: peripheral blood. The receptors here all came from a woman aged 55 to 70 with COVID-19, enrolled during active disease.

CDR3 in amino acids: CASSWDRDSNQPQHF. DNA for the CDR3: TGTGCCAGCAGTTGGGACAGGGATAGCAATCAGCCCCAGCATTTT. The chain couples TRBV6-5 to TRBJ1-5, with 9 bases identical to TRBD1. Per germline, CDR1 MNHEY and CDR2 SVGAGI. V lost 4 bases to trimming and J lost 0 bases; unmatched junction nucleotides: 1. The CDR3 runs to 15 residues.

The V and J genes are TRBV3-1 (or the pseudogene TRBV3-2) and TRBJ2-6, with unresolved D. Germline V gives CDR1 LGHDT, CDR2 YNNKEL (reference sequence). The CDR3 has 15 residues. V dropped 1 base and J dropped 0 bases, with 4 bases sitting between them. In nucleotides, the CDR3 is TGTGCCAGCAGCCAAGGTCGCTCTGGGGCCAACGTCCTGACTTTC. Its protein product is CASSQGRSGANVLTF.

V gene TRBV27 combines with J gene TRBJ1-2, with D perhaps TRBD1 (5 bases). The CDR3 consists of 17 residues. V was pared by 0 bases and J by 8 bases, with 22 bases between. Germline-derived CDR1 and CDR2 are MNHEY and SMNVEV (reference sequence). DNA of the CDR3: TGTGCCAGCAGTTTATCGACCCCAGCAGGGATCGGTACCGGCTACACCTTC. It codes for CASSLSTPAGIGTGYTF.

Concerning this clone: A junction end diverges from the germline sequence, so it may reflect a read error. This sequence joins TRBV3-1 (or the pseudogene TRBV3-2) and TRBJ2-7; TRBD2 is a possible D gene (6 bases). Per the germline V gene, CDR1 is LGHDT and CDR2 is YNNKEL (reference sequence). The CDR3 runs 11 residues. The DNA of the CDR3 is TGTGCCAGCAGCCGAAACCGGGACTGGGACTTC. This sequence encodes CASSRNRDWDF.

This sequence joins TRBV6-5 and TRBJ1-6; D is uncertain. Germline assignment: CDR1 MNHEY and CDR2 SVGAGI. This CDR3 spans 12 amino acids. V shed 8 bases and J shed 3 bases, with 5 bases lying between them. The CDR3 coding sequence is TGTGCCAGCTCCCGCTATAATTCACCCCTCCACTTT. Encoded protein: CASSRYNSPLHF.

The V gene is TRBV7-8, the J gene TRBJ1-4; 12 nucleotides line up with TRBD1. J gave up 7 bases and V 5 bases, and 5 bases lay outside the gene matches. The CDR3 consists of 15 residues. CDR1 is SGHVS, CDR2 FQNEAQ, per germline. CDR3 residues: CASSPGTGGIEKLFF. The CDR3 DNA reads as TGTGCCAGCAGCCCAGGGACAGGGGGCATTGAAAAACTGTTTTTT.

The J gene is TRBJ1-2, the V gene TRBV2, with D maybe TRBD1 (5 bases). The V end lost 3 bases, the J end lost 5 bases, and 10 bases lay between the germline ends. Germline-derived CDR1 and CDR2 are SNHLY and FYNNEI. This CDR3 contains 13 residues. This CDR3 reads CASSDREGYGYTF. The CDR3 coding sequence is TGTGCCAGCAGTGACAGGGAAGGATATGGCTACACCTTC.

J is TRBJ2-2 and V is TRBV11-3; D may be TRBD1 (6 bases). The CDR3 is made up of 13 amino acids. V dropped 4 bases and J dropped 4 bases, with 7 bases sitting between them. From germline, CDR1 is SGHNT and CDR2 YENEEA. Written as DNA, the CDR3 is TGTGCCAGCAGCTGGGACACCACCGGGGAGCTGTTTTTT. Protein sequence: CASSWDTTGELFF.

A remark on this clone: One end of the junction varies from germline; a read error may be responsible. The chain carries TRBV10-3 and TRBJ2-2; 13 bases map to TRBD2. The CDR3 has 15 amino acids. Germline V gene sequence: CDR1 ENHRY, CDR2 SYGVKD. The CDR3 sequence: CAITSGLAGAGGLFF. In DNA form, the CDR3 reads TGTGCCATCACCTCCGGACTAGCGGGGGCGGGGGGGCTGTTTTTT.

With regard to this clone: Other DNA sequences in the sample encode the same CDR3. V is TRBV29-1 and J is TRBJ1-1, with TRBD1 matching over 7 bases. CDR3 length: 13 residues. The V segment lost 6 bases and the J segment 0 bases; nucleotides outside the gene matches: 4. Germline V CDR1 and CDR2: SQVTM, ANQGSEA. As DNA, the CDR3 is TGCAGCGTCACAGGGGACATGAACACTGAAGCTTTCTTT. This gives the protein CSVTGDMNTEAFF.

The V call is TRBV3-1 (or the pseudogene TRBV3-2), the J call TRBJ2-1; TRBD2 might be the D (5 bases). The germline V gene encodes CDR1 LGHDT and CDR2 YNNKEL (reference sequence). The V and J ends lost 4 bases and 9 bases respectively, with 10 bases between them. The CDR3 contains 12 residues. The CDR3 sequence: CASSPASSEQFF. The CDR3 DNA sequence: TGTGCCAGCAGCCCGGCTAGCTCTGAGCAGTTCTTC.

This clone was detected only a few times. The chain joins TRBV9 to TRBJ2-5; D remains ambiguous. Between the trimmed V and J ends, which lost 5 bases and 4 bases, there was a span of 9 bases. Looked up from germline, CDR1 is SGDLS and CDR2 is YYNGEE. The CDR3 is 12 residues long. The CDR3 region has the DNA TGTGCCAGCAGGGGCCTCGGAGAGACCCAGTACTTC. It is translated as CASRGLGETQYF.

In this sample, this clone turned up once. Other DNA sequences in the same sample also yield this CDR3. The chain employs TRBV5-1 and TRBJ2-5; unclear D gene. This CDR3 has 11 amino acids. Between the trimmed V and J ends, which lost 4 bases and 5 bases, there was a span of 6 bases. Germline V gene sequence: CDR1 SGHRS, CDR2 YFSETQ. CDR3 residues: CASSLEETQYF. The CDR3 region has the DNA TGCGCCAGCAGCCTAGAGGAGACCCAGTACTTC.